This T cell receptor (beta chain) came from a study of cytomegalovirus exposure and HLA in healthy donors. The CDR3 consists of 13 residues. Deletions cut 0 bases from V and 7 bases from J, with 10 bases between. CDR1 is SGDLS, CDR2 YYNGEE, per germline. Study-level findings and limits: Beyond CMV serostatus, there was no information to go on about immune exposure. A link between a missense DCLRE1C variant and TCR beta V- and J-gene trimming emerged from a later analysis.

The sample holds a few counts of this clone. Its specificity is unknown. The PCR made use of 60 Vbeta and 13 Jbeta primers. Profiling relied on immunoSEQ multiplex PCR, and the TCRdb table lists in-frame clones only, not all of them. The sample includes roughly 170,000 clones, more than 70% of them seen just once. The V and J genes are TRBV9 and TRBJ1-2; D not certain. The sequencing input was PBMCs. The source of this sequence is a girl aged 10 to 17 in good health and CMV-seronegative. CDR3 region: CASSVGLGSGYTF. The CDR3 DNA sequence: TGTGCCAGCAGCGTAGGCCTGGGCTCTGGCTACACCTTC. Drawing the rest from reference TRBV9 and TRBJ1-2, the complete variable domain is DSGVTQTPKHLITATGQRVTLRCSPRSGDLSVYWYQQSLDQGLQFLIQYYNGEERAKGNILERFSAQQFPDLHSELNLSSLELGDSALYFCASSVGLGSGYTFGSGTRLTVV.